Only one count was recorded for the clone carrying this T cell receptor beta chain. Antigen unknown. Combining a sample-barcoded 5' primer with a J-beta primer mix, a second PCR ran for about 7 to 12 cycles. Each CDR3 protein gets one entry after TCRdb re-called the 5' RACE reads with MiXCR. In the table there are about a million distinct CDR3 sequences, about 51% of which are singletons. The entry originates in a study of blood T cells in healthy people across ages. General observations from the study: Any conclusive comparison of naive versus antigen-experienced cells was prevented by using unsorted PBMCs. Observed TCR beta diversity showed a strong correlation with the percentage of naive T cells as measured by flow cytometry.

Trimming removed 4 bases at V and 0 bases at J, with 11 bases between. The CDR3 consists of 14 residues. Germline V CDR1 and CDR2: SGHRS, YFSETQ. The origin of this receptor is a woman aged 55-75 years in good health. The material sequenced was blood. The gene calls are TRBV5-1 and TRBJ2-7; a weak D match, TRBD1 (6 bases). CDR3: CASSGGPGSYEQYF. CDR3 nucleotide sequence: TGCGCCAGCAGCGGGGGCCCGGGCTCCTACGAGCAGTACTTC.